This T cell receptor (beta chain) was observed in a study of a mutant IDH1 vaccine in newly diagnosed glioma. Study-level information: Mean patient age was around 40 years; around 60% were male and about 40% female.

Produced via immunoSEQ multiplex PCR; TCRdb's table is partial and in-frame only. The sample has fewer than 70,000 clones, around 84% seen once; the top ten hold about 2%. Time point denoted: week 35, safety follow-up. Vaccination used 300 ug of mutant IDH1 20-mer peptide per dose, with topical imiquimod. Points on this clone: The antigen remains undetermined.

This CDR3 spans 16 amino acids. In germline, CDR1 is SGHDN, CDR2 FVKESK. The V end lost 3 bases, the J end lost 6 bases, and 18 bases lay between the germline ends. This specimen was PBMCs, taken from a glioma patient whose treatment included an IDH1 peptide vaccine. The source is a man aged 25-40 years with glioma. The gene calls are TRBV14 and TRBJ2-1; TRBD1 or TRBD2 may be the D gene (5 bases each). Here the CDR3 reads CASSHTGLEGFNEQFF. CDR3 DNA sequence: TGTGCCAGCAGCCACACGGGTCTCGAGGGGTTCAATGAGCAGTTCTTC.